This T cell receptor beta chain was captured in a study of control samples from healthy donors and cancer patients. Sequenced by immunoSEQ multiplex PCR; TCRdb stores in-frame clones only, minus some. This sample has some 150,000 clones, with roughly 89% found just once. Trimming removed 9 bases from V and 2 bases from J, with 11 bases in between. Germline V CDR1 and CDR2: SGHDT, YYEEEE. The CDR3 length is 13 residues. The source of this sequence is a man aged 30 to 39 in good health. The sequencing input was blood. The V gene is TRBV5-6, the J gene TRBJ1-4; D is unclear. The CDR3 protein is CATSESTNEKLFF. The CDR3, as DNA: TGTGCCACTTCGGAGTCCACTAATGAAAAACTGTTTTTT.